The rows below give T cell receptor beta chains drawn from one sample of a study of blood T cell repertoires in COVID-19. Data came from immunoSEQ multiplex PCR; TCRdb stores just in-frame clones and leaves some out. Among approximately 230,000 clones, 70% to 90% were seen once, and the ten largest hold 3%. Sequencing was performed on peripheral blood. These receptors all stem from a man aged 18-30 years with active or convalescent COVID-19. Each CDR3 is given with its conserved first and last residue.

>TRBV28|TRBJ1-3
CASRTTGASGNTIYF
>TRBV5-5|TRBJ1-1
CASSLDVRGTEAFF
>TRBV7-9|TRBJ2-1
CASSSLGGVGEGWGEQFF
>TRBV9|TRBJ2-2
CASSVGQGGTGELFF
>TRBV5-4|TRBJ2-5
CASSQNRVETQYF
>TRBV11-1|TRBJ2-7
CASTQRESDEQYF
>TRBV12-3/TRBV12-4|TRBJ1-1
CASSFGQVAFF
>TRBV4-1|TRBJ2-1
CASSQEWGASGRRDEQFF
>TRBV5-6|TRBJ2-5
CASSLGLGGGPSETQYF
>TRBV30|TRBJ2-5
CACVFAGTETQYF
>TRBV28|TRBJ1-1
CASAPGSGAFF
>TRBV4-3|TRBJ2-1
CASSLVGWSEQFF
>TRBV7-9|TRBJ2-7
CASSSTGYEQYF
>TRBV11-1|TRBJ2-7
CASSSTGTVYEQYF
>TRBV7-3|TRBJ1-2
CASSYSSNYGYTF
>TRBV18|TRBJ1-2
CASSDMGQGGGYTF
>TRBV18|TRBJ1-2
CASSPGTGADYGYTF
>TRBV9|TRBJ1-1
CASSSYDRPNTEAFF
>TRBV6-2/TRBV6-3|TRBJ1-1
CASSPRTEVTMNTEAFF
>TRBV5-6|TRBJ1-5
CASSLQDSGNQPQHF
>TRBV28|TRBJ2-7
CASSPGGQTYEQYF
>TRBV12-3/TRBV12-4|TRBJ2-2
CASSSQGTGELFF
>TRBV7-6|TRBJ2-1
CASSLERGHEQFF
>TRBV21-1|TRBJ2-5
CASSKGLAGNQETQYF
>TRBV27|TRBJ2-3
CASSLAGGPRDTQYF
>TRBV9|TRBJ2-7
CASSPRGGFDEQYF
>TRBV9|TRBJ1-3
CASSVMGRRGFGNTIYF
>TRBV6-1|TRBJ1-2
CASSERRGYTF
>TRBV3-1/TRBV3-2|TRBJ2-3
CASSQEYGGGEDTQYF
>TRBV9|TRBJ2-1
CASTEGLLVGGNEQFF
>TRBV25-1|TRBJ1-1
CASRSTGPGHTEAFF
>TRBV7-2|TRBJ2-5
CASSFRRGKKETQYF
>TRBV7-3|TRBJ2-7
CASSLLGTGVHEQYF
>TRBV7-2|TRBJ1-6
CASSSGYQYSPLHF
>TRBV28|TRBJ2-7
CASSPFDEQYF
>TRBV21-1|TRBJ1-2
CASSKRVEGTNYGYTF
>TRBV10-3|TRBJ2-3
CAISGAQFGDTQYF
>TRBV10-2|TRBJ2-2
CASRGGPPGELFF
>TRBV6-5|TRBJ2-7
CASSPTSGASYEQYF
>TRBV11-2|TRBJ2-3
CASSLSGLADSTDTQYF
>TRBV4-3|TRBJ1-4
CASGEIEGTLFF
>TRBV18|TRBJ2-1
CASSPDRGLNEQFF
>TRBV7-3|TRBJ2-5
CASSLGQGWETQYF
>TRBV7-6|TRBJ1-3
CASSLVGGLGNTIYF
>TRBV7-8|TRBJ1-5
CASSLGGGQPQHF
>TRBV7-9|TRBJ1-2
CASSFSRGFYGYTF
>TRBV2|TRBJ1-2
CASSAPRQSAGGYTF
>TRBV28|TRBJ2-1
CASKGLYNEQFF
>TRBV27|TRBJ1-1
CASSNEQGVVNTEAFF
>TRBV27|TRBJ1-4
CASSTGGEKLFF
>TRBV18|TRBJ2-1
CASSIMTGYYNEQFF
>TRBV2|TRBJ1-2
CASRGEFSYGYTF
>TRBV4-2|TRBJ1-4
CASSQLLPRDNEKLFF